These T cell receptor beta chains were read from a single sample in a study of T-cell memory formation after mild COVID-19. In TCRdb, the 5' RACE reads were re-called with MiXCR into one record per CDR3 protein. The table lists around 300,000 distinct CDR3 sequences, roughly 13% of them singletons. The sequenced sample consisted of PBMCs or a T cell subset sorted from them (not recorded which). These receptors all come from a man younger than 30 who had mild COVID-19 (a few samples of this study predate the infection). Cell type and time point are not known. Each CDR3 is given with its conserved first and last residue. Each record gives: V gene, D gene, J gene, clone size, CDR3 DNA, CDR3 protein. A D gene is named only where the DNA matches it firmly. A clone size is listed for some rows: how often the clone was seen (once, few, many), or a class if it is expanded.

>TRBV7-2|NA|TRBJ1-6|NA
TGTGCCAGCAGCTTAACCAGGGTTAATTCACCCCTCCACTTT
CASSLTRVNSPLHF
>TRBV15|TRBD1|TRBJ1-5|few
TGTGCCACACAAACAGGGGGCACCGATCAGCCCCAGCATTTT
CATQTGGTDQPQHF
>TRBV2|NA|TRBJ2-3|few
TGTGCCAGCAGTGAGGGGGTAGATACGCAGTATTTT
CASSEGVDTQYF
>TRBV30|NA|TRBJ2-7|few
TGTGCCTGGAGCCCTGGACCGTACGAGCAGTACTTC
CAWSPGPYEQYF
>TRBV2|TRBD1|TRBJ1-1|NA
TGTGCCAGCACCCACGGGACAGCGGTGAACACTGAAGCTTTCTTT
CASTHGTAVNTEAFF
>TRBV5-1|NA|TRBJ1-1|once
TGCGGCAGCAGCTTGGCACGGGGGAGCACTGAAGCTTTCTTT
CGSSLARGSTEAFF
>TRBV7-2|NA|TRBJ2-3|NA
TGTGCCAGCAGCTTAGCGGCGGGGGCTTTCACAGATACGAAGTATTTT
CASSLAAGAFTDTKYF
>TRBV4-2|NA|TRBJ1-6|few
TGTGCCAGCAGCCAAGGGGACGGGAATAATTCACCCCTCCACTTT
CASSQGDGNNSPLHF
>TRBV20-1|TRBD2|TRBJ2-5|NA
TGCAGTGGCGGGGGCCAAGAGACCCAGTACTTC
CSGGGQETQYF
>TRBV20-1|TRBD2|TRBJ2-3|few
TGCAGTGCTTCCGGACTAGCGGAAGACAGCACAGATACGCAGTATTTT
CSASGLAEDSTDTQYF
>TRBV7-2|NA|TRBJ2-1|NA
TGTGCCAGCAGCTCCTGGGGGGACAGCTCTTGGAATGAGCAGTTCTTC
CASSSWGDSSWNEQFF
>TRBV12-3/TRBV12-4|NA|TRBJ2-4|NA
TGTGCCAGCAGTATCGGACAGCCCCGAGCCAAAAACATTCAGTACTTC
CASSIGQPRAKNIQYF
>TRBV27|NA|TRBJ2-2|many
TGTGCCAGCAAGGTAGCGCAGGCCTTCACCGGGGAGCTGTTTTTT
CASKVAQAFTGELFF
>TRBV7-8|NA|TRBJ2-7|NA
TGTGCCAGCAGCTTCGCCCACGGGTCCTACGAGCAGTACTTC
CASSFAHGSYEQYF
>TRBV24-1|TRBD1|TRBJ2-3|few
TGTGCCACCAGTGATCCACTACAGGGGAGCACAGATACGCAGTATTTT
CATSDPLQGSTDTQYF
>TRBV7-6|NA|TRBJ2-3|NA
TGTGCCAGCAGCTTAGACGGGGTGCCCAGAGATACGCAGTATTTT
CASSLDGVPRDTQYF
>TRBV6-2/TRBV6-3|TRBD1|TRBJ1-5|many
TGTGCCAGCACCCTTCAGGGGGCCTTCAATCAGCCCCAGCATTTT
CASTLQGAFNQPQHF
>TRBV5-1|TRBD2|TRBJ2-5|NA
TGCGCCAGCAGCTCCCTCGGGGAGGGGGAGACCCAGTACTTC
CASSSLGEGETQYF
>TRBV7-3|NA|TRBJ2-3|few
TGTGCCAGCAGCTCCCTATCAGATACGCAGTATTTT
CASSSLSDTQYF
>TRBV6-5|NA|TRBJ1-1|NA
TGTGCCAGCAGGACAGGCACTGAAGCTTTCTTT
CASRTGTEAFF
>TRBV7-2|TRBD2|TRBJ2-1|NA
TGTGCCAGCGGAAACCCAGGGACTAGCGGGCCCGGGGGGCAGTTCTTC
CASGNPGTSGPGGQFF
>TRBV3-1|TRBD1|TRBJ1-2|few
TGTGCCAGCAGCCAGCGAGGGGGCGCAGGCTACACCTTC
CASSQRGGAGYTF
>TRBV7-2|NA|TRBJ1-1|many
TGTGCCAGCAGCTTAGATTGGGGGGGCTTCACTGAAGCTTTCTTT
CASSLDWGGFTEAFF
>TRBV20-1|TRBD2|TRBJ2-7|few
TGCAGTGCTAGAGACCCCGGGACTAGGAGCTCCTACGAGCAGTACTTC
CSARDPGTRSSYEQYF
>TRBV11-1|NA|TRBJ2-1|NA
TGTGCCAGCAGCTTAGGGTTTAGGAGGGGAATGACGGGGCAGTTCTTC
CASSLGFRRGMTGQFF
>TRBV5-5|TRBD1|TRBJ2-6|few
TGTGCCAGCAGCCGGGGACAGGGACACTCTGGGGCCAACGTCCTGACTTTC
CASSRGQGHSGANVLTF
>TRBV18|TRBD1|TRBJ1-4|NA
TGTGCCAGCTCGGTACAGGGGGTCGAAAAACTGTTTTTT
CASSVQGVEKLFF
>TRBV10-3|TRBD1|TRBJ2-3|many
TGTGCCATCAGTGAGTCAACAGGGGTAGATACGCAGTATTTT
CAISESTGVDTQYF
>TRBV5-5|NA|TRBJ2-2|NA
TGTGCCAGCAGCCGTTCAGGGGATGGCACCGGGGAGCTGTTTTTT
CASSRSGDGTGELFF
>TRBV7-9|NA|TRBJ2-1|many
TGTGCCAGCAGCTTTCCGCCTTCCGATGAGCAGTTCTTC
CASSFPPSDEQFF
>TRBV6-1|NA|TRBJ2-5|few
TGTGCCAGCAGTGCCCCTCCCGGGGGCTCAAGGACCCAGTACTTC
CASSAPPGGSRTQYF
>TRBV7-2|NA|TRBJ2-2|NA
TGTGCCAGCAGTAACCAGTTCGCCGGGGAGCTGTTTTTT
CASSNQFAGELFF
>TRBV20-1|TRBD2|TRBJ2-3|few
TGCAGTGCTAGATCACTAGCGGGGGGTCTGGATACGCAGTATTTT
CSARSLAGGLDTQYF
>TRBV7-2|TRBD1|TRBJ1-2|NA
TGTGCCAGCAGCTTAGGGATACCGGGACAGGGTTATGGCTACACCTTC
CASSLGIPGQGYGYTF
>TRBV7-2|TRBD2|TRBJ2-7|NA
TGTGCCAGCAGCTTACTAGCGGGGGCCTCCTACGAGCAGTACTTC
CASSLLAGASYEQYF
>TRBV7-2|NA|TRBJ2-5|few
TGTGCCAGCAGCGCGAACAGGGTCAGCGAGACCCAGTACTTC
CASSANRVSETQYF
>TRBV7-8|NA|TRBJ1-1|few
TGTGCCAGCAGAGAGGCGGGGGGATACACTGAAGCTTTCTTT
CASREAGGYTEAFF
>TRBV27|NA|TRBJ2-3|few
TGTGCCAGCAGTCCCTGGGCCGCCCTCACAGATACGCAGTATTTT
CASSPWAALTDTQYF
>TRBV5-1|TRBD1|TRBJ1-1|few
TGCGCCAGCAGACCACAGGGGGCGGAAGGGACTGAAGCTTTCTTT
CASRPQGAEGTEAFF
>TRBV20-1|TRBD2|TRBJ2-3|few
TGCAGTGCTACCTCGACTAGCGGGGACACAGATACGCAGTATTTT
CSATSTSGDTDTQYF